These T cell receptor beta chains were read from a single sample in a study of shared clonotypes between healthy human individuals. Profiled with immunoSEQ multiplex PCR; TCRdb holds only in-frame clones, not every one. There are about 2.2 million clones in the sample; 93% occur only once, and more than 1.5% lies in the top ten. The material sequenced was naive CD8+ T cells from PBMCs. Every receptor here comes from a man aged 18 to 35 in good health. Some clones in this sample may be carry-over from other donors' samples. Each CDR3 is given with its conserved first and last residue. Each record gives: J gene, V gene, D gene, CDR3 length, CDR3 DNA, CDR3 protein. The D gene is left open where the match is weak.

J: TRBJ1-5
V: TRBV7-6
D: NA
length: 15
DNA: TGTGCCAGCAGCTTAGGAGGAGGGGAAGGGCAGCCCCAGCATTTT
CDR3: CASSLGGGEGQPQHF

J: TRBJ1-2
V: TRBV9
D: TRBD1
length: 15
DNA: TGTGCCAGCAGCCCCGGACAGGGAGCTAACTATGGCTACACCTTC
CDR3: CASSPGQGANYGYTF

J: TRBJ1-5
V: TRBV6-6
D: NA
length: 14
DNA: TGTGCCAGCAGTTCGAACAGGGTGAGTCAGCCCCAGCATTTT
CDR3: CASSSNRVSQPQHF

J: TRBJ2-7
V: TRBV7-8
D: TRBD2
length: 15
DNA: TGTGCCAGCAGCCCCCCTAGCGGGGCATCCTACGAGCAGTACTTC
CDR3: CASSPPSGASYEQYF

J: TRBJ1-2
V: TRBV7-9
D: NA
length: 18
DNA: TGTGCCAGCAGCTTGTGGGATCTCGTCCTCCCAGCTAACTATGGCTACACCTTC
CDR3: CASSLWDLVLPANYGYTF

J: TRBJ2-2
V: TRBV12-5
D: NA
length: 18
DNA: TGTGCTAGTGGTTTGGTACGTTTAGCGGAGACGAACACCGGGGAGCTGTTTTTT
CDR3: CASGLVRLAETNTGELFF

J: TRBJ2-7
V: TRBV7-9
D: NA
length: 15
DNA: TGTGCCACCGCCTACAGGAAAGGGGTCGCCTACGAGCAGTACTTC
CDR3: CATAYRKGVAYEQYF

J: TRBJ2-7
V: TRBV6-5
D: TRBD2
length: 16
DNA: TGTGCCAGCAGTTACTCACGACTAGCGGGGATCTACGAGCAGTACTTC
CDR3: CASSYSRLAGIYEQYF

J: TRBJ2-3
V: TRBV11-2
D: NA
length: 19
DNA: TGTGCCAGCAGCTCTGAACTCCGGGGTGGGGACACTTACACAGATACGCAGTATTTT
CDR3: CASSSELRGGDTYTDTQYF

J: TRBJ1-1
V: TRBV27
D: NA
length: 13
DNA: TGTGCCAGCAGTGTTCAAACAGGGACCGAAGCTTTCTTT
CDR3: CASSVQTGTEAFF

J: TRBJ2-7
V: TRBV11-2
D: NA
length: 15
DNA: TGTGCCAGCAGCCCCCCGGGGTTCAGCTCCTACGAGCAGTACTTC
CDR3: CASSPPGFSSYEQYF